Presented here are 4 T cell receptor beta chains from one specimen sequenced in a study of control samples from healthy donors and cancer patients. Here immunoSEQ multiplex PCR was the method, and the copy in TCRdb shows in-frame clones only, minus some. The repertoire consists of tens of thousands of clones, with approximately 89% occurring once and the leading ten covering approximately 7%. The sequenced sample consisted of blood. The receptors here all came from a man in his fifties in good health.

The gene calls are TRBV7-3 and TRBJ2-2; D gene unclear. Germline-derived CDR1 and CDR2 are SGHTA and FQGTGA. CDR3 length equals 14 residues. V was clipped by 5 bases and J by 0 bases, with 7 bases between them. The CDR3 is CASSRRANTGELFF. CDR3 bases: TGTGCCAGCAGCCGCCGAGCGAACACCGGGGAGCTGTTTTTT.

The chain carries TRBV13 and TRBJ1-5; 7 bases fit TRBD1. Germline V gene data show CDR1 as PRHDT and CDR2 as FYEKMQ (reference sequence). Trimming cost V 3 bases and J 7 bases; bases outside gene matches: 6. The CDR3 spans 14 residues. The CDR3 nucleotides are TGTGCCAGCAGCTTTCGGACAGGCGGCCAGCCCCAGCATTTT. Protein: CASSFRTGGQPQHF.

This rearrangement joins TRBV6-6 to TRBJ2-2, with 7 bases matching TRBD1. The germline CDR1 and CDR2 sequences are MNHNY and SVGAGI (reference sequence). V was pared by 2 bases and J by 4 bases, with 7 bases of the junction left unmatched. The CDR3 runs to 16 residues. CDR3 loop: CASSYPTGAGTGELFF. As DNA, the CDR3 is TGTGCCAGCAGTTACCCTACAGGGGCGGGCACCGGGGAGCTGTTTTTT.

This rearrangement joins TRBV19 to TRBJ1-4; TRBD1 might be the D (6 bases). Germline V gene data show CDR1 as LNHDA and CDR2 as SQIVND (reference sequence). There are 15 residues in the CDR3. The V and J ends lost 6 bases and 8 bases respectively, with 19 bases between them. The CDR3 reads CASSKNRVQQEKLFF. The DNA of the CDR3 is TGTGCCAGTAGCAAAAACAGGGTTCAACAAGAAAAACTGTTTTTT.